This T cell receptor beta chain was observed in a study of blood T cell repertoires in COVID-19 (dated by TCRdb to between 2020 and 2021). About the full investigation: Samples from collaborators originated in the United States, Italy and Spain and spanned both the acute and convalescent phases of COVID-19. A freely available public database, intended as a resource for researchers studying the immune response to SARS-CoV-2, is where the repertoires were released. Samples came from the ongoing ImmuneRACE study (first 160 participants) plus 1,254 subjects from 6 global collaborators. A de-identified subject ID, COVID-19 status, age in years and sex were almost always included in the sample metadata. Subjects who had been exposed to COVID-19, were actively infected with it, or had recovered from it provided the deeply sampled blood TCRbeta repertoires that made up the dataset. The material from the prospective study consisted of cDNA or gDNA derived from T cells, B-cell-depleted T cells, or PBMCs. HLA class I and class II types, where available, came from metadata supplied by the sample provider rather than from assay-based typing. Summary of the overall study and its limitations: The quantity of clinical and demographic metadata differed by source and by participant and was supplied without curation.

The CDR3 sequence holds 16 residues, the cysteine and phenylalanine included. Only the CDR3 DNA is retained, 48 bases long and in frame from the first base. V is pruned by 5 bases and J by 5 bases, leaving 8 bases of the junction without a gene match. The CDR1 and CDR2 encoded by the germline V gene are MDHEN and SYDVKM. TCRbeta CDR3 regions were amplified from genomic DNA using the immunoSEQ Assay, a bias-controlled multiplex PCR. The published analysis was carried out like this. Within the assay, amplification of reference gene primers was used to estimate how many nucleated cells each sample contained. Sequence reads were collapsed and filtered to measure the absolute abundance of every unique TCRbeta CDR3 rearrangement. For each sample, productive Simpson clonality was calculated as the square root of Simpson's diversity index across productive rearrangements. Imported from immuneACCESS, the table was reduced by TCRdb to in-frame sequences with V and J called. These copies leave out some clones; in studies compared against another copy, an unresolved V gene accounts for under half, and the cause of the remainder is not known. For V, J and clone size, that table is used; D and trimming come from the DNA. The sample table records about 54,000 clones; around nine tenths of these occur just once. The top ten clonotypes cover approximately 7.8% of the sample.

Whole blood was collected in K2EDTA tubes by collaborating institutions according to the institutions' own protocols. For TCRbeta analysis, collaborator samples were shipped as frozen whole blood, as isolated PBMCs, or as DNA extracted from either sample type. In the case of this clone: It has no known antigen specificity. Base qualities are missing; no much larger clone stands one base away.

The receptor comes from a man aged 50-60 years with active COVID-19. Sequenced: peripheral blood. This chain joins TRBV28 to TRBJ1-4, with TRBD1 matching 10 junction bases. CDR3 protein: CASSRDRGMGNEKLFF. The nucleotide sequence reads as follows: TGTGCCAGCAGTCGGGACAGGGGAATGGGGAATGAAAAACTGTTTTTT.